The rows below give T cell receptor beta chains drawn from one sample of a study of T cell clonotyping in hematopoietic cell transplantation. Repertoires were generated with immunoSEQ multiplex PCR, while TCRdb's copy carries only in-frame clones and drops some. The sample carries about 27,000 clones, roughly 95% recorded once. The sequenced material came from peripheral blood mononuclear cells. The receptors originated from a man aged 50 to 59 in good health. Some clones in this sample may be carry-over from other donors' samples. Each CDR3 is given with its conserved first and last residue. The order of the fields is J gene, V gene, clone size, D gene, CDR3 DNA, CDR3 protein. D genes are given only for firm matches. Part of the rows lack a size; the others show once, few, many or a class for expanded clones.

TRBJ1-4,TRBV11-2,.,.,TGTGCCAGCAGCGCGCAGACAGGAGAGTATGAAAAACTGTTTTTT,CASSAQTGEYEKLFF
TRBJ1-2,TRBV5-1,.,.,TGCGCCAGCAGCTGGGCCTCACAGGCCTCGGATGGCTACACCTTC,CASSWASQASDGYTF
TRBJ1-2,TRBV4-3,.,.,TGCGCCAGCAGCCAACTGGGGCAATCGATGAACTATGGCTACACCTTC,CASSQLGQSMNYGYTF
TRBJ1-1,TRBV5-1,.,TRBD1,TGCGCCAGCAGCCCCCACGGGCAGGGGGCGCGAACTGAAGCTTTCTTT,CASSPHGQGARTEAFF
TRBJ1-6,TRBV27,once,.,TGTGCCAGCAGTTTATCCAGGTGGGATTCACCCCTCCACTTT,CASSLSRWDSPLHF
TRBJ2-1,TRBV7-9,.,.,TGTGCCAGCAGCTTGGGGACGGGATACAATGAGCAGTTCTTC,CASSLGTGYNEQFF
TRBJ2-7,TRBV5-4,.,.,TGTGCCAGCAGCGTTAAGACGGGACTCCGGTATGAGCAGTACTTC,CASSVKTGLRYEQYF
TRBJ2-3,TRBV7-2,.,TRBD1,TGTGCCAGCATTCGGGGGACAGGGTCCACAGATACGCAGTATTTT,CASIRGTGSTDTQYF
TRBJ1-2,TRBV7-9,.,.,TGTGCCAGCAGCTCGGCGCCCCAGGGCTATGGCTACACCTTC,CASSSAPQGYGYTF
TRBJ2-3,TRBV5-1,.,.,TGCGCCAGCAGCATGGGTTCAAGCACAGATACGCAGTATTTT,CASSMGSSTDTQYF
TRBJ2-7,TRBV9,.,.,TGTGCCAGCAGCGTATCGATGGGGAAGCAGTACTTC,CASSVSMGKQYF
TRBJ2-2,TRBV7-2,.,.,TGTGCCAGCAGCCCACAGGGATTCGAGCTGTTTTTT,CASSPQGFELFF
TRBJ1-1,TRBV6-6,.,TRBD1,TGTGCCAGCTCCCGAGGGGGCGCTGAAGCTTTCTTT,CASSRGGAEAFF
TRBJ1-5,TRBV15,.,.,TGTGCCACCAGCAGAGATGGGAAGGGGTCAGGCCGAAGTCAGCCCCAGCATTTT,CATSRDGKGSGRSQPQHF
TRBJ2-1,TRBV9,.,.,TGTGCCAGCAGCCCCCCGCAGGGGGGATACAATGAGCAGTTCTTC,CASSPPQGGYNEQFF
TRBJ1-1,TRBV9,.,.,TGTGCCAGCAGCGTAGCTGGGGGGGGCACTGAAGCTTTCTTT,CASSVAGGGTEAFF
TRBJ2-7,TRBV7-8,.,.,TGTGCCAGCAGCTTATGGCCCAACTACGAGCAGTACTTC,CASSLWPNYEQYF
TRBJ1-6,TRBV4-1,few,.,TGCGCCAGCAGCCAAGTGAACACCCTCCACTTT,CASSQVNTLHF
TRBJ1-5,TRBV5-8,.,.,TGTGCCAGCAGCCTCCAGGGTTATAGCAATCAGCCCCAGCATTTT,CASSLQGYSNQPQHF
TRBJ1-2,TRBV6-5,.,TRBD1,TGTGCCACCTGCCGAAAGGGGGCCGGCGGTGGCTACACCTTC,CATCRKGAGGGYTF
TRBJ1-3,TRBV19,.,.,TGTGCCAGTAGTATATCGGCAGGGATGACTGGAAACACCATATATTTT,CASSISAGMTGNTIYF
TRBJ2-2,TRBV11-1,.,.,TGTGCCAGCAGCTCAAGGGTGGACACCGGGGAGCTGTTTTTT,CASSSRVDTGELFF
TRBJ1-1,TRBV2,.,.,TGTGCCAGCAGGGAACCACAGGGAAAGGACACTGAAGCTTTCTTT,CASREPQGKDTEAFF
TRBJ2-7,TRBV7-9,.,TRBD2,TGTGCCAGCAGCTTATTAGCGGGGGCGGGTTCCTACGAGCAGTACTTC,CASSLLAGAGSYEQYF
TRBJ2-7,TRBV11-3,once,.,TGTGCCAGCAGCTTACAGGGAGGCAGCTACGAGCAGTACTTC,CASSLQGGSYEQYF
TRBJ1-4,TRBV2,.,TRBD1,TGTGCCAGCAGTGAAGCGGACAGGGCTGCATTT,CASSEADRAAF
TRBJ1-2,TRBV5-1,once,.,TGCGCCAGCAGCTTCGGTACAGGGATTTATGGCTACACCTTC,CASSFGTGIYGYTF
TRBJ1-2,TRBV2,.,.,TGTGCCAGCAGTGAAGCGGGGGGCCCTGCGCCTTATGGCTACACCTTC,CASSEAGGPAPYGYTF
TRBJ1-2,TRBV6-5,.,.,TGTGCCAGCGGGACCCTCCTCTATGGCTACACCTTC,CASGTLLYGYTF
TRBJ2-2,TRBV12-5,.,TRBD1,TGTGCTAGTGGTTTGGATGGGACAGGGTCGAACACCGGGGAGCTGTTTTTT,CASGLDGTGSNTGELFF
TRBJ1-2,TRBV4-2,.,TRBD1,TGTGCCAGCAGCCAAGAAGTGGACAGGACCTATGGCTACACCTTC,CASSQEVDRTYGYTF
TRBJ2-7,TRBV7-9,.,.,TGTGCCAGCAGCTTAGAGGCTAGTAGCCACGAGCAGTACTTC,CASSLEASSHEQYF
TRBJ2-5,TRBV25-1,.,TRBD1,TGTGCCAGCAGTGAGGGAACAGGGGGCGGGGAGACCCAGTACTTC,CASSEGTGGGETQYF
TRBJ1-1,TRBV2,.,.,TGTGCCAGCAGTCGAGGGACGAGCATGAACACTGAAGCTTTCTTT,CASSRGTSMNTEAFF
TRBJ1-4,TRBV6-1,few,.,TGTGCCAGCAGTGAAGCGCTGGGGGGCGTTGAAAAACTGTTTTTT,CASSEALGGVEKLFF
TRBJ1-2,TRBV6-5,.,.,TGTGCCAGCAGTTACAGGGTAGGGGATGGCTACACCTTC,CASSYRVGDGYTF
TRBJ2-7,TRBV7-2,.,.,TGTGCCAGCAGCTTAGGTAGGGGAGGATACGAGCAGTACTTC,CASSLGRGGYEQYF
TRBJ1-5,TRBV9,.,.,TGTGCCAGCGGGGACATCAATCAGCCCCAGCATTTT,CASGDINQPQHF
TRBJ2-7,TRBV7-2,.,.,TGTGCCAGCGCCGATGGGGCAGCCTACGAGCAGTACTTC,CASADGAAYEQYF
TRBJ1-2,TRBV4-3,.,.,TGCGCCAGCAGCCCGATAGGCGAGGGGGGTAACTATGGCTACACCTTC,CASSPIGEGGNYGYTF
TRBJ1-2,TRBV9,once,.,TGTGCCAGCAGCGTAGGACAGAGAATGAACTATGGCTACACCTTC,CASSVGQRMNYGYTF
TRBJ1-4,TRBV19,.,.,TGTGCCAGTAGTATCCTGGCCGCTAATGAAAAACTGTTTTTT,CASSILAANEKLFF
TRBJ1-6,TRBV2,.,.,TGTGCCAGCCTTAGCTGGCCCCGGGAACCCCTCCACTTT,CASLSWPREPLHF
TRBJ1-1,TRBV6-4,few,.,TGTGCCAGCAGTGACTTTGCCCAGGGTAGAGCTTTCTTT,CASSDFAQGRAFF
TRBJ1-5,TRBV7-7,.,.,TGTGCCAGCTCTTATCGTCGGGGTCAGCCCCAGCATTTT,CASSYRRGQPQHF
TRBJ2-5,TRBV2,.,.,TGTGCCAGCAGACCCAGACAAGGGGGGCTACAAGAGACCCAGTACTTC,CASRPRQGGLQETQYF
TRBJ1-5,TRBV4-1,.,.,TGCGCCAGCAGCCAAGACAACACGAGATCTTTTGATCAGCCCCAGCATTTT,CASSQDNTRSFDQPQHF
TRBJ1-1,TRBV28,.,.,TGTGCCAGCAGGACATTTGCGGGGGCGAACACTGAAGCTTTCTTT,CASRTFAGANTEAFF
TRBJ1-6,TRBV27,once,.,TGTGCCAGCAGTGCGATCTCCTATAATTCACCCCTCCACTTT,CASSAISYNSPLHF
TRBJ1-3,TRBV6-5,.,TRBD1,TGTGCCAGCAGTTACGGGACAGCGTCTGGAAACACCATATATTTT,CASSYGTASGNTIYF
TRBJ2-3,TRBV7-3,.,.,TGTGCCAGCAGCTCCACAGATACGCAGTATTTT,CASSSTDTQYF
TRBJ1-2,TRBV25-1,once,.,TGTGCCAGCAGTGAAATTGGGGGAGTGGATGGCTACACCTTC,CASSEIGGVDGYTF
TRBJ1-5,TRBV9,.,TRBD1,TGTGCCAGCAGCGTAGGAGGGACAGGGAATCAGCCCCAGCATTTT,CASSVGGTGNQPQHF
TRBJ1-6,TRBV9,.,.,TGTGCCAGCAGCGTAGATGGCAGGGGCCATTCACCCCTCCACTTT,CASSVDGRGHSPLHF
TRBJ1-2,TRBV9,.,.,TGTGCCAGCACAAAAGAGGAGGGTAACTATGGCTACACCTTC,CASTKEEGNYGYTF
TRBJ1-2,TRBV7-2,.,.,TGTGCCAGCAGCTTGACGGTGAACTATGGCTACACCTTC,CASSLTVNYGYTF
TRBJ2-1,TRBV19,.,.,TGTGCCAGTAGTATAGATACAGGATTGGGGTACAATGAGCAGTTCTTC,CASSIDTGLGYNEQFF